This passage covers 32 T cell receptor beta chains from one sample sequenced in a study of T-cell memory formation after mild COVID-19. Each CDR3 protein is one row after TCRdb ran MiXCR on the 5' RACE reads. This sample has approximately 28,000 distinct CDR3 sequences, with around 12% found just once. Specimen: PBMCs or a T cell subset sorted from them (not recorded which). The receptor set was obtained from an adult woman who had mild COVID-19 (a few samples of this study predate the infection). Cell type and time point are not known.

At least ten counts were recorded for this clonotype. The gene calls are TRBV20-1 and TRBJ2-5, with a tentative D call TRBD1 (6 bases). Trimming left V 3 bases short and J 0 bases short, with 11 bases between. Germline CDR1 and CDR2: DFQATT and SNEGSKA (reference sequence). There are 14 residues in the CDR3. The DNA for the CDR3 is TGCAGTGCTAGTAGCTGGGACAACCAAGAGACCCAGTACTTC. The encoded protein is CSASSWDNQETQYF.

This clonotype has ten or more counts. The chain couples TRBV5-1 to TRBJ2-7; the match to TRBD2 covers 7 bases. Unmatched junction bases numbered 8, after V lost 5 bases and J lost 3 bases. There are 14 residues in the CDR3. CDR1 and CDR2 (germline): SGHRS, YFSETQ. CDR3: CASRGGLAVYEQYF. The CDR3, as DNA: TGCGCCAGCAGGGGCGGGCTAGCGGTCTACGAGCAGTACTTC.

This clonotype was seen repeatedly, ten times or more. DNA of the CDR3: TGTGCCAGCAGTAGGGCAGAGAACACTGAAGCTTTCTTT. It translates to CASSRAENTEAFF. The chain recombines TRBV2 with TRBJ1-1; D is ambiguous. Looked up from germline, CDR1 is SNHLY and CDR2 is FYNNEI. The CDR3 has 13 residues. Deletions cut 5 bases from V and 1 base from J, with 8 bases between.

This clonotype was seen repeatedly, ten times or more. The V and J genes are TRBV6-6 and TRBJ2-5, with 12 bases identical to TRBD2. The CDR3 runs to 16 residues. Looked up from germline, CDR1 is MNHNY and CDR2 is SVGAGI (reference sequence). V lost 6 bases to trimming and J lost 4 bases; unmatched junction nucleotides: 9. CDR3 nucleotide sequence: TGTGCCAGCAGCATCACCCTAGCGGGGGGGCGAGAGACCCAGTACTTC. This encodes CASSITLAGGRETQYF.

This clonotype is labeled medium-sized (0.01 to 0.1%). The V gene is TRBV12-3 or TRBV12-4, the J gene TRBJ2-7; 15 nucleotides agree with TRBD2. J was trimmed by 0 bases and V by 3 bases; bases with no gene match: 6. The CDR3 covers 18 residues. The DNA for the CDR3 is TGTGCCAGCAGTTTCGGGGGACTAGCGGGAGGACTCTCCTACGAGCAGTACTTC. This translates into CASSFGGLAGGLSYEQYF.

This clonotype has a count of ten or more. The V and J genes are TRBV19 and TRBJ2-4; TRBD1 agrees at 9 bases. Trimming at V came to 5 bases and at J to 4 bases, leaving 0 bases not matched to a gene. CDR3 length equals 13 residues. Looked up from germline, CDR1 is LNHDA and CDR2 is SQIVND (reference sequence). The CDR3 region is CASSDRGKNIQYF. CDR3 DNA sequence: TGTGCCAGTAGTGACAGGGGGAAAAACATTCAGTACTTC.

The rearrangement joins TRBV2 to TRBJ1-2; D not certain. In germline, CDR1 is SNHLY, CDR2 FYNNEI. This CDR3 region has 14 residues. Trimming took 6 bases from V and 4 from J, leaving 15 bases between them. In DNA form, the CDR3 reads TGTGCCAGCAGCGGCGTGGGGTCCACCTATGGCTACACCTTC. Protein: CASSGVGSTYGYTF.

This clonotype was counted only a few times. The CDR3 DNA is TGTGCCAGCAGCTTGCGGCAGGGAGGGGTCCATAGCAATCAGCCCCAGCATTTT. Its translation is CASSLRQGGVHSNQPQHF. The J gene is TRBJ1-5, the V gene TRBV5-6; TRBD1 is a possible D gene (5 bases). CDR1 and CDR2 from the germline V gene are SGHDT and YYEEEE. This CDR3 comprises 18 residues. V lost 1 base, J lost 0 bases, and 17 bases lay in between.

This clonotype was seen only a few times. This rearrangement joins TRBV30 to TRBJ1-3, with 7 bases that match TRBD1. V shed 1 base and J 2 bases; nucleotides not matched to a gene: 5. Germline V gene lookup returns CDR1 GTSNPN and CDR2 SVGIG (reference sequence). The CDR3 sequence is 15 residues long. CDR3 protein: CAWSGAGGTGNTIYF. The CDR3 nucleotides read TGTGCCTGGAGTGGGGCAGGGGGAACTGGAAACACCATATATTTT.

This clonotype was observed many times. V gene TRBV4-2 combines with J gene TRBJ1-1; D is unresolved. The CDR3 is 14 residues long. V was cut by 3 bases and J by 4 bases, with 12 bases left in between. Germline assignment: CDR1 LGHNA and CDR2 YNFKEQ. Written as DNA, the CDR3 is TGTGCCAGCAGCCATGCTGAAAGGGTCACTGAAGCTTTCTTT. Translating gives CASSHAERVTEAFF.

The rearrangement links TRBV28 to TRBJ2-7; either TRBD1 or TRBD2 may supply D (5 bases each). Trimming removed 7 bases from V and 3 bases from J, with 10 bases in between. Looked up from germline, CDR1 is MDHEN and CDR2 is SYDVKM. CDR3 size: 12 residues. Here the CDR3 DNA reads TGTGCCAGCACCTCTGGGGGCTACGAGCAGTACTTC. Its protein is CASTSGGYEQYF.

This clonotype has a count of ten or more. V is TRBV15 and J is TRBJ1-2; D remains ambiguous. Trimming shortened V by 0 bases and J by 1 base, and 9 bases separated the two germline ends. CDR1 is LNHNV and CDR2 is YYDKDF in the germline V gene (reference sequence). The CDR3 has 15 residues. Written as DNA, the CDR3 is TGTGCCACCAGCAGAGAGGCAGGAAGTAACTATGGCTACACCTTC. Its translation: CATSREAGSNYGYTF.

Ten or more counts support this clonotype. The CDR3 sequence: CASTNNNYGYTF. The CDR3 DNA reads TGTGCCAGCACTAACAATAACTATGGCTACACCTTC. V usage is TRBV6-5 and J usage is TRBJ1-2; no clear D gene. This CDR3 contains 12 residues. Per germline, CDR1 MNHEY and CDR2 SVGAGI. V lost 7 bases to trimming and J lost 1 base, with 7 bases between them.

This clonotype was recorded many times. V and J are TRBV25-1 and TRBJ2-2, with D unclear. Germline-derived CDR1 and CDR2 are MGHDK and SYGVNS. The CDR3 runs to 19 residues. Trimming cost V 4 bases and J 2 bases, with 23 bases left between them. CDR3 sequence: CASSGPPPGPSFNTGELFF. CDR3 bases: TGTGCCAGCAGTGGCCCTCCGCCAGGTCCTTCTTTTAACACCGGGGAGCTGTTTTTT.

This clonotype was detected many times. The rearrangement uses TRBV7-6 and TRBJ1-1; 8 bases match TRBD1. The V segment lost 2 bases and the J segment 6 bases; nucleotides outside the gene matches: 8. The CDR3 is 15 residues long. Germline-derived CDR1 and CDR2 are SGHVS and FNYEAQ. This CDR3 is CASSLLTGGLSEAFF. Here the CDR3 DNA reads TGTGCCAGCAGCTTACTTACAGGGGGGCTGTCTGAAGCTTTCTTT.

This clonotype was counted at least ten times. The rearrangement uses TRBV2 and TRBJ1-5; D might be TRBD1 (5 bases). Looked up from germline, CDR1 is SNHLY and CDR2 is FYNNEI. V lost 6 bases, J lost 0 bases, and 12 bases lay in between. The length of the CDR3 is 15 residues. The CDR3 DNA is TGTGCCAGCAGCCCCCGACAGATTAGCAATCAGCCCCAGCATTTT. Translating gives CASSPRQISNQPQHF.

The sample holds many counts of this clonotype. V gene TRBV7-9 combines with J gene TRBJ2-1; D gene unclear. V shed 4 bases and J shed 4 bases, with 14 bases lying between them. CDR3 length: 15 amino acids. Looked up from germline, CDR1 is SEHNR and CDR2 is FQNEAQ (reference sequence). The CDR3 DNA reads TGTGCCAGCAGCTCAACATCGCCTTCTTACAATGAGCAGTTCTTC. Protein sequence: CASSSTSPSYNEQFF.

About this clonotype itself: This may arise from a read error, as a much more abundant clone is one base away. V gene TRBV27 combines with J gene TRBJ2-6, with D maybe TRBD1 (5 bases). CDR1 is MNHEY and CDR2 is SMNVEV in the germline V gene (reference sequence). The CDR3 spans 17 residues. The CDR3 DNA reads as TGTGCCAGCAGTTTATCATTTAGTCCCTCTGGGGCCAACGTCCTGAATTTC. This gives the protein CASSLSFSPSGANVLNF.

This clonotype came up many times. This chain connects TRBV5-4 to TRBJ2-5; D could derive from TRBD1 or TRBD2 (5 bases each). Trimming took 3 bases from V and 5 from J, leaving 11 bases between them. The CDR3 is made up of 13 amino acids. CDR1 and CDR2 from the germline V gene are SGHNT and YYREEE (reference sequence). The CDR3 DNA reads TGTGCCAGCAGCTCCAGGGACGGGGAGACCCAGTACTTC. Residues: CASSSRDGETQYF.

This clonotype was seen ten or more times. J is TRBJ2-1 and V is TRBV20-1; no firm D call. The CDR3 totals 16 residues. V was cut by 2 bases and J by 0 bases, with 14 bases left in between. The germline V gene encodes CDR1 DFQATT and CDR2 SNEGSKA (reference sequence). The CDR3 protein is CSARIQPQSSYNEQFF. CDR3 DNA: TGCAGTGCTAGAATCCAGCCCCAGAGCTCCTACAATGAGCAGTTCTTC.

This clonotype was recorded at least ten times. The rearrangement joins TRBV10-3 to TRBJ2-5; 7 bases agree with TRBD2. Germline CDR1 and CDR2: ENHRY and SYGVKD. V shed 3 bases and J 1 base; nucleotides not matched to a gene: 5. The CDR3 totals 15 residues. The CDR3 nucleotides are TGTGCCATCAGTGAAGGCGGGGGATTCCAAGAGACCCAGTACTTC. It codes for CAISEGGGFQETQYF.

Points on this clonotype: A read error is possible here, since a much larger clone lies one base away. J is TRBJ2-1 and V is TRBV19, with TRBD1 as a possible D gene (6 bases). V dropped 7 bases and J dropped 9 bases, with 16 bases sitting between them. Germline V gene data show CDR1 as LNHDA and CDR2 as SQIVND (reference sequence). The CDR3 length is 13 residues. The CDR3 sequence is CASTTGSYCEQFF. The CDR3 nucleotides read TGTGCCAGTACCACAGGGAGCTACTGTGAGCAGTTCTTC.

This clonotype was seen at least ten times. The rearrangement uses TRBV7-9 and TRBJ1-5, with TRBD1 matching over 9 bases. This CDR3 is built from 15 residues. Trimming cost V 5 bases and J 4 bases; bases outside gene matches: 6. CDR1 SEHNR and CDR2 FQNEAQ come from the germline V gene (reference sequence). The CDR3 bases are TGTGCCAGCAGCCGCGCGGGACAGGGTAATCAGCCCCAGCATTTT. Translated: CASSRAGQGNQPQHF.

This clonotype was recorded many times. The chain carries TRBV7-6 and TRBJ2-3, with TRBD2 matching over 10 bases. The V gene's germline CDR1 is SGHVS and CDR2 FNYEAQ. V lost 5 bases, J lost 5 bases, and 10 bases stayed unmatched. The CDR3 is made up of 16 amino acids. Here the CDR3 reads CASSPLAGAGKDTQYF. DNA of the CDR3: TGTGCCAGCAGCCCCCTAGCGGGGGCCGGTAAAGATACGCAGTATTTT.

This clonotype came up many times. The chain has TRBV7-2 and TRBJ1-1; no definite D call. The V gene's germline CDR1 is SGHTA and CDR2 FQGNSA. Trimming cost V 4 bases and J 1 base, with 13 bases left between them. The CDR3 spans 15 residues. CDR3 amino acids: CASSSLGVRNTEAFF. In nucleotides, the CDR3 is TGTGCCAGCAGCTCTCTGGGAGTCAGGAACACTGAAGCTTTCTTT. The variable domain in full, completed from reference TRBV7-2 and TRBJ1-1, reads GAGVSQSPSNKVTEKGKDVELRCDPISGHTALYWYRQSLGQGLEFLIYFQGNSAPDKSGLPSDRFSAERTGGSVSTLTIQRTQQEDSAVYLCASSSLGVRNTEAFFGQGTRLTVV.

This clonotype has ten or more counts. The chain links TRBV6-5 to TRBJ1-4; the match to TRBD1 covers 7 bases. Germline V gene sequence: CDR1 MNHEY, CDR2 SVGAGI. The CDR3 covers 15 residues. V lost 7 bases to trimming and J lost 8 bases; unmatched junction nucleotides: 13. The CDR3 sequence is CASNTTGTVGEKLFF. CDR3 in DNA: TGTGCCAGCAACACAACCGGGACAGTGGGCGAAAAACTGTTTTTT.

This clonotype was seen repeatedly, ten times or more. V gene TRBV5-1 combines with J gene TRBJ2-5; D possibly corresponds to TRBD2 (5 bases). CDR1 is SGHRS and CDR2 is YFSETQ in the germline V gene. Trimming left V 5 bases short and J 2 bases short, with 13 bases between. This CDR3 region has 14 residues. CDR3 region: CASSPSGGQETQYF. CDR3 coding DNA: TGCGCCAGCAGTCCGAGCGGAGGACAAGAGACCCAGTACTTC.

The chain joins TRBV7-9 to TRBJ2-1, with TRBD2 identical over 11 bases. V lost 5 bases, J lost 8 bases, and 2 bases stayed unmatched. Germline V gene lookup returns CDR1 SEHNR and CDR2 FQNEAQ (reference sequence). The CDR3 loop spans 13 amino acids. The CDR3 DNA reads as TGTGCCAGCAGCGGGACTAGCGGTCATGAGCAGTTCTTC. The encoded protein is CASSGTSGHEQFF.

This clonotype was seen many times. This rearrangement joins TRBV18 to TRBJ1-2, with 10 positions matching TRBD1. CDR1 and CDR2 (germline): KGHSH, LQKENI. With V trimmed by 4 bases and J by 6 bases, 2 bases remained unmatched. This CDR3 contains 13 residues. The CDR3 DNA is TGTGCCAGCTCACTAGGGACAGGGGATGGCTACACCTTC. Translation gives CASSLGTGDGYTF. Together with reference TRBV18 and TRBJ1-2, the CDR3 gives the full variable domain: NAGVMQNPRHLVRRRGQEARLRCSPMKGHSHVYWYRQLPEEGLKFMVYLQKENIIDESGMPKERFSAEFPKEGPSILRIQQVVRGDSAAYFCASSLGTGDGYTFGSGTRLTVV.

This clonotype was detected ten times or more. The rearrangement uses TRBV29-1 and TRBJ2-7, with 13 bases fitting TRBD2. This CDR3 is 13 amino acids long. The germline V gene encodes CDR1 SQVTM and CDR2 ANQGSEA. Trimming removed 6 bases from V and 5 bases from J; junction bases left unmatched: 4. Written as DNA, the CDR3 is TGCAGCGTCCGGACTAGCGGGAGTCACGAGCAGTACTTC. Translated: CSVRTSGSHEQYF.

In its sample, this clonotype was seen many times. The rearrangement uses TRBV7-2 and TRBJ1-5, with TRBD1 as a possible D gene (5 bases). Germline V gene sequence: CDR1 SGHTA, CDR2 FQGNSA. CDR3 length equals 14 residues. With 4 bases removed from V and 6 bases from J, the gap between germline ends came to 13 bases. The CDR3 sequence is CASSSLGVGQPQHF. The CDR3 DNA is TGTGCCAGCAGCTCGCTGGGGGTGGGTCAGCCCCAGCATTTT.

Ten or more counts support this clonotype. CDR3 loop: CATRIRGTGNTEAFF. CDR3 in DNA: TGTGCCACCAGGATCAGGGGCACGGGGAACACTGAAGCTTTCTTT. J is TRBJ1-1 and V is TRBV15; weak D call: TRBD1 (6 bases). This CDR3 contains 15 residues. V dropped 6 bases and J dropped 1 base, with 15 bases sitting between them. CDR1 is LNHNV, CDR2 YYDKDF, per germline (reference sequence).